The T cell receptor beta chain described here comes from a study of shared clonotypes between healthy human individuals. Study background: A donor's plate count was three for CD4 naive and three for CD4 memory; CD8 naive had two and CD8 memory one.

The CDR3 is 14 residues long. The V and J ends lost 7 bases and 4 bases respectively, with 14 bases between them. From germline, CDR1 is MDHEN and CDR2 SYDVKM. Template for every sorted-subset replicate PCR totaled approximately 200 ng DNA, about 30,000 T cell genomes. Only in-frame clones appear in the TCRdb table, and some are missing; sequencing was by immunoSEQ multiplex PCR. The profile shows over a million clones, 96% of them singletons. The chain is built from TRBV28 and TRBJ1-5; D is perhaps TRBD1 (6 bases). Sequencing was performed on naive CD4+ T cells sorted from blood. Indicated subset: CD45RA+ positively selected. The sequence was collected from a man younger than 40 in good health. The CDR3 region has the DNA TGTGCCAGCAAAATGTGGGGGGCGAATCAGCCCCAGCATTTT. The encoded protein is CASKMWGANQPQHF.